These T cell receptor beta chains were read from a single sample in a study of tumor-infiltrating lymphocytes in primary liver carcinoma. TCRdb re-derived calls from the multiplex PCR reads in MiXCR, one entry per CDR3 protein. The sample has 35,000 to 40,000 distinct CDR3 sequences, about 75% seen once. The sequenced sample was tumor-adjacent normal liver tissue. These receptors came from a middle-aged man with primary liver carcinoma and hepatitis B virus infection. Both conserved end residues are part of each CDR3. The order of the fields is D gene, V gene, clone size, J gene, CDR3 DNA, CDR3 protein. A D gene is named only where the DNA matches it firmly. Not every row has a clone size; where given, it reads once, few, many or a size class.

.,TRBV11-2,.,TRBJ2-7,TGCGCCAGCAGCTCTAACAGGAACTCCTACGTTCAGTACTTC,CASSSNRNSYVQYF
TRBD2,TRBV7-2,few,TRBJ2-7,TGTGCCAGCAGCCCACTAGCGGGAAGCTACGAGCAGTACTTC,CASSPLAGSYEQYF
TRBD2,TRBV12-3/TRBV12-4,.,TRBJ2-2,TGTGCCAGCAGTTCGGGACTAGGGGGAGGGACGAACACGGGAGAGCTGTTTTTT,CASSSGLGGGTNTGELFF
.,TRBV11-2,.,TRBJ1-1,TGTGTCAGCATCCAAGGGGGGAGGGCTTTCTTT,CVSIQGGRAFF
.,TRBV12-3/TRBV12-4,once,TRBJ1-1,TGTGCCAGCAGTTTAAGAGGGGACACTGAAGTTTTCTTT,CASSLRGDTEVFF
.,TRBV7-8,.,TRBJ2-6,TGTGCCAGCAGTTCCCCCGAGGGCTTTGGGGCCAACGTCCTGACTTTC,CASSSPEGFGANVLTF
.,TRBV11-2,.,TRBJ1-1,TGTGCCAACAGACCATTGGGTCCCTTGAACACTGAAGCTTTCTTT,CANRPLGPLNTEAFF
.,TRBV6-1,.,TRBJ2-7,TGTGCCGGCAGTGAAACTTACGACATCGGGCAGTACTTC,CAGSETYDIGQYF
.,TRBV11-2,.,TRBJ1-6,TGTGCCAGCAGCTCAGATCAACCTCAGAATTATAATTCACACCTCCACTTT,CASSSDQPQNYNSHLHF
.,TRBV10-3,.,TRBJ1-2,TGTGCCATCACGGAGTACGTGGACTATGGCTACACCTTC,CAITEYVDYGYTF
TRBD1,TRBV2,once,TRBJ2-5,TGTGCCAGCAGGAGGGACAGCCAAGAGACACAGCACTTC,CASRRDSQETQHF
.,TRBV29-1,.,TRBJ2-2,TGCAGTGTTATAGTGGGGATCGTGAACACCGGGGAGCTGTTTTTT,CSVIVGIVNTGELFF
.,TRBV4-1,medium-sized,TRBJ2-5,TGCGCCAGCAGCCAAGAAGGGGAGACCCAGTACTTC,CASSQEGETQYF
TRBD2,TRBV6-2/TRBV6-3,.,TRBJ2-1,TGTGCCAGCAGTACCGGGACTAACGGGGACTACAATGAGCAGTTCTTC,CASSTGTNGDYNEQFF
.,TRBV20-1,.,TRBJ2-7,TGCTGTGCTGGTTCGCAGGACTACGAGCAGTACTTC,CCAGSQDYEQYF
.,TRBV7-9,.,TRBJ2-1,TGTGCCAGCAGCTTACTTCTGATTTTTGATGAGCAGTTCTTT,CASSLLLIFDEQFF
.,TRBV11-3,.,TRBJ1-1,TGTGCCTGCAGCTTAGGTCCGTTGAACACTGAAGCTTTCTTT,CACSLGPLNTEAFF
TRBD2,TRBV10-3,.,TRBJ2-2,TGTGCCACACGGGAGGCCGGGGAGCCGTTTTTT,CATREAGEPFF
TRBD2,TRBV11-1,.,TRBJ2-4,TGTGCTGGCAGCTTTCCCGGGACTAGCAGGACCAAAAACATTCAGTATTTC,CAGSFPGTSRTKNIQYF
.,TRBV6-5,.,TRBJ2-7,TGTGCCAGCAGGTGCGGGGAAGCCTACGAGCAGTACTTC,CASRCGEAYEQYF
.,TRBV4-1,.,TRBJ2-7,TGCGCCAGCAGCCAAGATAAGGCACTAGTCATGATGCAGTACTTC,CASSQDKALVMMQYF